A single sample is the source of the 32 T cell receptor beta chains below, sequenced in a study of tumor and adjacent non-tumor tissue in lung cancer. RNA was extracted from bulk tissue without any cell sorting. This non-tumor lung sample came from over 3 cm beyond the tumor edge. A modified ARM-PCR protocol with three rounds of nested PCR amplified TCRbeta. TCRdb re-derived calls from the multiplex PCR reads in MiXCR, one entry per CDR3 protein. The table lists 100,000 or so distinct CDR3 sequences, 50% to 70% of them singletons. Input material: distant non-tumor lung tissue. The receptor set was obtained from a man aged 25 to 45 with non-small cell lung cancer.

This clonotype has only a few counts. The chain uses TRBV5-1 and TRBJ2-1; 9 bases map to TRBD2. In germline, CDR1 is SGHRS, CDR2 YFSETQ. CDR3 size: 14 residues. V lost 3 bases to trimming and J lost 6 bases; unmatched junction nucleotides: 4. CDR3 DNA: TGCGCCAGCAGCTGGGGCGGGAGGGCCAATGAGCAGTTCTTC. Translation gives CASSWGGRANEQFF.

Notes on this clonotype: The junction and the germline gene differ at one end; a read error may be behind it. The V gene is TRBV6-6, the J gene TRBJ2-1, with D possibly being TRBD1 or TRBD2 (5 bases each). CDR1 is MNHNY and CDR2 is SVGAGI in the germline V gene (reference sequence). This CDR3 contains 13 residues. In DNA, the CDR3 is TGTGCCGGCAGTCACTCGAGTGGGACGCACGAGTTCTTC. This codes for CAGSHSSGTHEFF.

In the case of this clonotype: This may stem from a read error, because a much larger clone lies one nucleotide away. This chain links TRBV24-1 with TRBJ2-2; TRBD1 matches at 7 bases. Trimming removed 8 bases from V and 3 bases from J; junction bases left unmatched: 11. The CDR3 consists of 16 residues. CDR1 and CDR2 from the germline V gene are KGHDR and SFDVKD. DNA for the CDR3: TGTGCCACCACTGACGCGACAGGGCGAGACACCGGGGAGCTGTTTTTT. Translation: CATTDATGRDTGELFF.

This clonotype was counted only a few times. The chain recombines TRBV29-1 with TRBJ2-7; possibly TRBD2 for D (5 bases). The CDR3 totals 12 residues. V lost 6 bases and J lost 3, with 12 bases in between. Germline V lookup: CDR1 SQVTM, CDR2 ANQGSEA. In DNA, the CDR3 is TGCAGCGTCGCCGACTACTACTACGAGCAGTACTTC. It encodes CSVADYYYEQYF.

The chain has TRBV6-5 and TRBJ2-7; tentatively, D is TRBD1 (6 bases). With 5 bases removed from V and 5 bases from J, the gap between germline ends came to 16 bases. Germline assignment: CDR1 MNHEY and CDR2 SVGAGI. This CDR3 region has 14 residues. DNA for the CDR3: TGTGCCAGCAGTAGGACAGCTAACCACAACGAGCAGTACTTC. Residues: CASSRTANHNEQYF.

Comments on this clonotype: The conserved closing phenylalanine or tryptophan is absent in this CDR3, likely reflecting a read error. The genes are TRBV20-1 and TRBJ2-1, with 7 bases matching TRBD2. The CDR3 covers 15 residues. Germline CDR1 reads DFQATT; CDR2 reads SNEGSKA (reference sequence). The CDR3 DNA reads TGCAGTGCATTGAGCGGGGCGGGAGTAAGGAATGAACAGTTCCTC. It encodes CSALSGAGVRNEQFL.

In regard to this clonotype: Given a much more abundant clone one base away, this may be a read error. The chain joins TRBV20-1 to TRBJ2-5; 9 bases fit TRBD2. The germline V gene encodes CDR1 DFQATT and CDR2 SNEGSKA (reference sequence). Germline trimming cut 2 bases from V and 2 bases from J; bases unmatched to any gene: 9. The CDR3 runs to 16 residues. The CDR3 loop reads CSARISGGPIQETQYF. CDR3 nucleotide sequence: TGCAGTGCTAGAATTAGCGGGGGCCCCATTCAAGAGACCCAGTACTTC.

As for this clonotype: The germline gene is not matched at one end of the junction; a read error may be the cause. The rearrangement links TRBV11-2 to TRBJ2-7; D uncertain. The CDR3 has 18 amino acids. Per germline, CDR1 SGHAT and CDR2 FQNNGV. CDR3 loop: CVSSPLTWSNSVRYEQYF. As DNA, the CDR3 is TGTGTCAGCAGCCCCCTCACCTGGAGTAATTCTGTCCGCTACGAGCAGTACTTC.

Comment on this clonotype: The junction and the germline gene differ at one end; a read error may be behind it. The V and J genes are TRBV11-2 and TRBJ2-3, with TRBD2 matching over 8 bases. Per the germline V gene, CDR1 is SGHAT and CDR2 is FQNNGV. The CDR3 length is 21 residues. The CDR3 DNA follows: TGTGCCAGCACCTTAGGAAGGGACCGCAGCGGGAGATTGGAGGGCACAGATACGCAGTATTTT. This gives the protein CASTLGRDRSGRLEGTDTQYF. Based on the CDR3 plus reference TRBV11-2 and TRBJ2-3, the full variable domain is EAGVAQSPRYKIIEKRQSVAFWCNPISGHATLYWYQQILGQGPKLLIQFQNNGVVDDSQLPKDRFSAERLKGVDSTLKIQPAKLEDSAVYLCASTLGRDRSGRLEGTDTQYFGPGTRLTVL.

Details on this clonotype: Being one base from a much bigger clone, this may be a read error. The chain recombines TRBV4-2 with TRBJ1-6; no definite D call. CDR3 length equals 13 residues. In germline, CDR1 is LGHNA, CDR2 YNFKEQ. CDR3 loop: CASSRVGNSSLHF. The CDR3 nucleotides are TGTGCCAGCAGCCGTGTGGGGAATTCATCCCTCCACTTT.

As for this clonotype: This may be a read error, as it is one base from a much larger clone. The chain couples TRBV20-1 to TRBJ2-5, with 7 bases lining up with TRBD1. CDR3 length equals 15 residues. CDR1 is DFQATT, CDR2 SNEGSKA, per germline (reference sequence). V shed 8 bases, J shed 5 bases, and the junction held 17 bases outside the gene matches. The CDR3, as DNA: TGCAGTACTAAAAATCTCGACAGGGAAGGGGAGACCCAGTACTTC. It specifies CSTKNLDREGETQYF.

This clonotype was detected ten times or more. This chain joins TRBV12-3 or TRBV12-4 and TRBJ1-1, with D uncertain. The CDR3 consists of 12 residues. V was pared by 2 bases and J by 9 bases, with 10 bases between. The CDR3 sequence is CASSLRLGQAFF. The CDR3, as DNA: TGTGCCAGCAGTTTACGATTAGGGCAAGCTTTCTTT.

This clonotype was seen more than once but under ten times. A clone one base away is much larger, so this may be a read error. This chain connects TRBV7-8 to TRBJ2-2; 7 positions match TRBD1. Per the germline V gene, CDR1 is SGHVS and CDR2 is FQNEAQ. The CDR3 spans 13 residues. The CDR3 reads CVSSRGLGGELFF. In nucleotides, the CDR3 is TGTGTCAGCAGCAGGGGGTTGGGCGGGGAGCTGTTTTTT.

This clonotype was seen a few times. Given a much more abundant clone one base away, this may be a read error. The V call is TRBV6-5, the J call TRBJ2-5; TRBD2 aligns across 8 bases. The CDR3 extends over 16 amino acids. CDR1 is MNHEY and CDR2 is SVGAGI in the germline V gene. V trimming: 0 bases; J trimming: 4 bases; junction bases outside the gene matches: 7. The CDR3 DNA sequence: TGTGCCAGCAGTTACTCCCAGCGGGGGAGCGGAGAGACCCAGTACTTC. It specifies CASSYSQRGSGETQYF.

This chain uses TRBV11-2 with TRBJ1-1, with D tentatively TRBD1 (6 bases). V was clipped by 1 base and J by 5 bases, with 14 bases between them. The germline V gene encodes CDR1 SGHAT and CDR2 FQNNGV. This CDR3 has 15 residues. The CDR3 nucleotides are TGTGCCAGCAGCTTAGCGATTGGACAGCGAACTGAAGCTTTCTTT. As protein: CASSLAIGQRTEAFF.

As concerns this clonotype: A much bigger clone sits one base away, suggesting this may be a read error. The chain has TRBV5-6 and TRBJ1-1; TRBD1 might be the D (5 bases). The CDR3 runs 19 residues. In germline, CDR1 is SGHDT, CDR2 YYEEEE. The CDR3 spells CASSGGLTLEGRMNTEALF. CDR3 sequence (DNA): TGTGCCAGCAGCGGGGGACTCACGCTTGAGGGACGCATGAACACTGAAGCTCTCTTT.

This clonotype occurred many times. The chain uses TRBV12-3 or TRBV12-4 and TRBJ1-6; D possibly corresponds to TRBD1 (6 bases). Trimming shortened V by 4 bases and J by 9 bases, and 16 bases separated the two germline ends. The CDR3 length is 15 residues. CDR3 protein: CASSSTQGHGSPLHF. The CDR3 DNA reads TGTGCCAGCAGTTCTACTCAGGGACACGGTTCACCCCTCCACTTT.

As to this clonotype: The junction and the germline gene differ at one end; a read error may be behind it. The chain has TRBV20-1 and TRBJ2-3; tentatively, D is TRBD2 (6 bases). Per germline, CDR1 DFQATT and CDR2 SNEGSKA (reference sequence). The CDR3 length is 14 residues. The CDR3 DNA reads TGCAGTGCCCCGATTAGCGGAGGCACAGTTACGCAGTATTTT. Translating gives CSAPISGGTVTQYF.

Comment on this clonotype: A much bigger clone sits one base away, suggesting this may be a read error. This chain connects TRBV5-4 to TRBJ1-2; 7 bases align to TRBD1. CDR1 is SGHNT, CDR2 YYREEE, per germline (reference sequence). This CDR3 has 14 residues. DNA of the CDR3: TGTGTCAGCAGCTTGAGAGGGGGCGCCTATGGCTACACCTTC. Protein: CVSSLRGGAYGYTF. The entire variable domain, with the rest obtained from reference TRBV5-4 and TRBJ1-2, is as follows: ETGVTQSPTHLIKTRGQQVTLRCSSQSGHNTVSWYQQALGQGPQFIFQYYREEENGRGNFPPRFSGLQFPNYSSELNVNALELDDSALYLCVSSLRGGAYGYTFGSGTRLTVV.

Note on this clonotype: Likely a read error: the CDR3 ends without its conserved phenylalanine or tryptophan. The chain has TRBV5-1 and TRBJ2-3; 10 bases agree with TRBD2. Germline loops: CDR1 SGHRS, CDR2 YFSETQ. The CDR3 is 15 amino acids. V shed 8 bases and J 2 bases; nucleotides not matched to a gene: 8. This CDR3 reads CASRRTSGHTDTQYL. CDR3 DNA sequence: TGCGCCAGTAGGAGGACTAGCGGTCACACAGATACGCAGTATTTA.

The V and J genes are TRBV29-1 and TRBJ1-2; a weak D match, TRBD1 (6 bases). CDR3 length: 15 amino acids. Trimming took off 3 bases at V and 9 bases at J, with 23 bases between the two ends. The germline V gene encodes CDR1 SQVTM and CDR2 ANQGSEA. The CDR3 loop is CSVDVTGAILGSYTF. CDR3 bases: TGCAGCGTTGATGTGACAGGAGCGATCCTGGGAAGCTACACCTTC.

Comment on this clonotype: A read error is possible here, since a much larger clone lies one base away. This chain joins TRBV5-4 and TRBJ2-3; weak D call: TRBD2 (5 bases). Germline CDR1 reads SGHNT; CDR2 reads YYREEE (reference sequence). This CDR3 has 12 residues. As DNA, the CDR3 is TGTACCAGCAGCTCGAGGGCGGATACGCAGTATTTT. It specifies CTSSSRADTQYF.

V gene TRBV10-3 combines with J gene TRBJ2-2; D may be TRBD1 (6 bases). Between the trimmed V and J ends, which lost 8 bases and 4 bases, there was a span of 26 bases. In germline, CDR1 is ENHRY, CDR2 SYGVKD. CDR3 length: 18 amino acids. For the CDR3, the DNA is TGTGCCATCGTCATCCTCACCAAACAGGGTCCTTTCACCGGGGAGCTGTTTTTT. Translated: CAIVILTKQGPFTGELFF.

The chain links TRBV10-1 to TRBJ1-1, with 7 bases fitting TRBD1. J lost 7 bases, V lost 8 bases, and 28 bases had no gene match. The length of the CDR3 is 19 residues. The germline V gene encodes CDR1 WNHNN and CDR2 SYGVQD (reference sequence). This CDR3 is CASDLLLGDSPSLGIEAFF. The CDR3 DNA is TGCGCCAGCGACTTACTGCTCGGGGACAGCCCCTCCTTGGGCATTGAAGCTTTCTTT.

This clonotype was recorded at least ten times. CDR3 DNA sequence: TGTGCCAGCAGCTTCTTTACAGGGAACACTGAAGCTTTCTTT. Protein sequence: CASSFFTGNTEAFF. The rearrangement uses TRBV5-5 and TRBJ1-1; TRBD1 might be the D (5 bases). This CDR3 has 14 residues. CDR1 and CDR2 (germline): SGHKS, YYEKEE (reference sequence). Trimming removed 2 bases at V and 1 base at J, with 9 bases between.

This clonotype was observed a few times. A much larger clone lies a single base off, so this may be a read error. The conserved phenylalanine or tryptophan is not found at the CDR3 terminus, so this likely reflects a read error. The V call is TRBV4-2, the J call TRBJ2-7, with a weak D call TRBD2 (6 bases). The CDR3 is made up of 16 amino acids. The germline V gene has CDR1 LGHNA and CDR2 YNFKEQ. V lost 4 bases, J lost 2 bases, and 18 bases lay in between. The CDR3 DNA reads TGTGCCAGCAGCCCCGACACGGCGGGACGAACCTACGAGCAGTACCTC. Protein: CASSPDTAGRTYEQYL.

The chain's CDR3 is CASSLGPNGQETQYF. The CDR3 coding sequence is TGTGCCAGCAGCTTAGGTCCCAATGGCCAAGAGACCCAGTACTTC. The chain links TRBV11-1 to TRBJ2-5, with D uncertain. Trimming took 1 base from V and 1 from J, leaving 10 bases between them. This CDR3 contains 15 residues. Germline CDR1 and CDR2: SGHAT and FQDESV (reference sequence). Supplemented by reference TRBV11-1 and TRBJ2-5, the full variable domain reads EAEVAQSPRYKITEKSQAVAFWCDPISGHATLYWYRQILGQGPELLVQFQDESVVDDSQLPKDRFSAERLKGVDSTLKIQPAELGDSAMYLCASSLGPNGQETQYFGPGTRLLVL.

Note on this clonotype: This clone may be a read error of a much larger clone one base away. The CDR3, as DNA: TGCAGTGCTGTCCCGGTCTCCTACGAGCAGTACTTC. It yields the protein CSAVPVSYEQYF. The V gene is TRBV20-1, the J gene TRBJ2-7; the D is unclear. Germline lookup yields CDR1 DFQATT and CDR2 SNEGSKA (reference sequence). V dropped 5 bases and J dropped 0 bases, with 8 bases sitting between them. This CDR3 contains 12 residues.

With regard to this clonotype: This sequence may be a read error, since a much larger clone differs from it by one base. The V gene is TRBV12-3 or TRBV12-4, the J gene TRBJ1-1; no firm D call. This CDR3 comprises 11 residues. The germline V and J ends were trimmed by 6 bases and 7 bases, with 9 bases remaining between them. The CDR3 is CASRVMGEAFF. CDR3 DNA sequence: TGTGCCAGCAGGGTGATGGGTGAAGCTTTCTTT.

For this clonotype: A much more abundant neighbour one base away suggests this may be a read error. The rearrangement joins TRBV30 to TRBJ2-1; a possible D gene is TRBD1 (6 bases). This CDR3 comprises 11 residues. The V gene lost 6 bases and the J gene lost 10 bases, with 13 bases spanning the gap. Per germline, CDR1 GTSNPN and CDR2 SVGIG (reference sequence). As DNA, the CDR3 is TGTGCCTGTAGTAGGGGGACCGAGCAGTTCTTC. Its translation is CACSRGTEQFF.

With regard to this clonotype: A much larger clone lies a single base off, so this may be a read error. The chain is built from TRBV4-1 and TRBJ2-7; 7 nucleotides align to TRBD1. The CDR3 is made up of 16 amino acids. The germline gives CDR1 MGHRA, CDR2 YSYEKL. Here the CDR3 DNA reads TGCGCCAGCAGCCAGCCCCCGGGACAGATGACATTCGAGCTGTACTTC. Protein: CASSQPPGQMTFELYF.

The chain has TRBV29-1 and TRBJ1-1, with D unresolved. V was clipped by 0 bases and J by 1 base, with 9 bases between them. Germline loops: CDR1 SQVTM, CDR2 ANQGSEA. The CDR3 length is 14 residues. The CDR3 loop is CSVEDMGRNTEAFF. CDR3 DNA sequence: TGCAGCGTTGAAGATATGGGGAGGAACACTGAAGCTTTCTTT.